Listed below are T cell receptor beta chains from one sample, sequenced in a study of persistence of HIV-infected CD4 T cells. No antigen is known for these receptors. Profiling relied on immunoSEQ multiplex PCR, and the TCRdb table lists in-frame clones only, not all of them. The table lists 40,000 to 55,000 clones, more than 80% of them singletons, with more than 2.5% in the top ten. The specimen was CD4+ T cells sorted from PBMCs after roughly 20-hour stimulation, collected from a patient who received antiretroviral therapy. The receptors shown here come from an adult woman with HIV who was CMV-seropositive. The CDR3 runs from the conserved cysteine through the conserved F or W. A D gene is named only where the DNA matches it firmly. Only some rows state a clone size, as once, few, many or a class for expanded clones.

TRBJ2-3,-,TRBV5-8,-,CASSSLRGASTDTQYF,TGTGCCAGCAGCTCCCTCAGGGGGGCTAGCACAGATACGCAGTATTTT
TRBJ2-3,TRBD1,TRBV28,-,CASSSPGTGGRDTQYF,TGTGCCAGCAGTTCCCCAGGGACAGGGGGCAGAGATACGCAGTATTTT
TRBJ1-5,-,TRBV6-1,few,CASSSGNQPQHF,TGTGCCAGCAGTTCGGGGAATCAGCCCCAGCATTTT
TRBJ1-5,TRBD1,TRBV29-1,-,CSVGTANQPQHF,TGCAGCGTCGGGACAGCCAATCAGCCCCAGCATTTT
TRBJ1-2,-,TRBV7-8,-,CASKPPGSLGYTF,TGTGCCAGCAAGCCCCCCGGGAGTCTGGGCTACACCTTC
TRBJ1-2,TRBD1,TRBV29-1,-,CSVVGLTGYRGYTF,TGCAGCGTTGTAGGATTGACAGGGTATAGGGGCTACACCTTC
TRBJ1-6,TRBD1,TRBV6-5,-,CASSSGTGNSPLHF,TGTGCCAGCAGTTCCGGGACAGGGAACTCACCCCTCCACTTT
TRBJ2-7,-,TRBV7-9,-,CASSLGEGYEQYF,TGTGCCAGCAGCTTAGGAGAGGGATACGAGCAGTACTTC
TRBJ2-5,-,TRBV5-6,-,CASSLGGRWETQYF,TGTGCCAGCAGCTTGGGGGGCAGGTGGGAGACCCAGTACTTC
TRBJ2-3,-,TRBV5-6,-,CASSLGGHSDTQYF,TGTGCCAGCAGCTTGGGGGGGCACTCAGATACGCAGTATTTT
TRBJ1-1,-,TRBV6-2/TRBV6-3,-,CASSPLQRVAFF,TGTGCCAGCAGCCCCCTCCAAAGGGTAGCTTTCTTT
TRBJ2-7,-,TRBV18,-,CASSTGSTTYEQYF,TGTGCCAGCTCAACCGGGTCCACAACCTACGAGCAGTACTTC
TRBJ1-1,-,TRBV4-3,once,CASSQEQGFEAFF,TGCGCCAGCAGCCAAGAACAGGGATTTGAAGCTTTCTTT